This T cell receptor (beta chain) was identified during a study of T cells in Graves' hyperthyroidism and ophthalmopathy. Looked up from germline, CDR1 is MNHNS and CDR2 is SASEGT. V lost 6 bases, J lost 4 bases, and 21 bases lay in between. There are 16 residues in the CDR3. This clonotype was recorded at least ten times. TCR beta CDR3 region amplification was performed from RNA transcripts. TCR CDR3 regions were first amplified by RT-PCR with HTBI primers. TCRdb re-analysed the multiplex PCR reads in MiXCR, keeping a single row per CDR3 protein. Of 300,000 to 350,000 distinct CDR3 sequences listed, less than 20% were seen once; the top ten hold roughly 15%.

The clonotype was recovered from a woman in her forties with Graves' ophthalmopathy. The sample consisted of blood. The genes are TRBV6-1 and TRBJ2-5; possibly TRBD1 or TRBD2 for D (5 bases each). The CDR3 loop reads CASSLLIDRGVETQYF. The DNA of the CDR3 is TGTGCCAGCAGCCTCCTAATTGACAGAGGGGTAGAGACCCAGTACTTC.